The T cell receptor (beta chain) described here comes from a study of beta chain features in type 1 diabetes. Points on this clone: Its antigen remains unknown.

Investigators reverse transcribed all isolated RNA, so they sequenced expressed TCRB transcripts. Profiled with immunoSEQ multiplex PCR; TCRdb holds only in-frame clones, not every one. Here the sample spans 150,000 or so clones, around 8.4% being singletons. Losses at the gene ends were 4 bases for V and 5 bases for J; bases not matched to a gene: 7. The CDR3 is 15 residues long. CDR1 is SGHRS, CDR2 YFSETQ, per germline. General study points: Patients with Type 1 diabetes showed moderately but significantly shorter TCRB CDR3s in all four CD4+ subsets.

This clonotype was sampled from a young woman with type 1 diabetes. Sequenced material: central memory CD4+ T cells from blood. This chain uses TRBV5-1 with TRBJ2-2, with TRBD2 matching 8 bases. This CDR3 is CASSPGLGMTGELFF. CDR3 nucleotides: TGCGCCAGCAGCCCGGGACTAGGAATGACCGGGGAGCTGTTTTTT.